The 20 T cell receptor beta chains listed next were all sequenced from one sample in a study of T cell changes during pregnancy in multiple sclerosis. Data came from immunoSEQ multiplex PCR; TCRdb stores just in-frame clones and leaves some out. The sample yields approximately 60,000 clones, about 90% seen once. The specimen was peripheral blood, collected in the third trimester of pregnancy. Every receptor here comes from a female donor in good health, enrolled as a control in a pregnancy study.

The CDR3 spells CASSTRLAGGNEQYF. CDR3 coding DNA: TGTGCCAGTAGCACCCGACTAGCGGGAGGTAACGAGCAGTACTTC. The chain uses TRBV19 and TRBJ2-7; 13 bases match TRBD2. The CDR3 spans 15 residues. Germline loops: CDR1 LNHDA, CDR2 SQIVND (reference sequence). J was trimmed by 5 bases and V by 6 bases; bases with no gene match: 7.

The chain employs TRBV27 and TRBJ2-7, with 15 bases aligning to TRBD2. Germline values: CDR1 MNHEY, CDR2 SMNVEV (reference sequence). The V and J ends lost 5 bases and 3 bases, in that order; junction bases with no gene match: 11. The CDR3 is 18 amino acids. The CDR3 here is CASSPGLAGGLRHYEQYF. In DNA form, the CDR3 reads TGTGCCAGCAGTCCGGGACTAGCGGGGGGTCTTAGACACTACGAGCAGTACTTC.

The chain is built from TRBV7-2 and TRBJ2-7, with TRBD1 identical over 9 bases. CDR3 size: 13 residues. Germline loops: CDR1 SGHTA, CDR2 FQGNSA. Trimming took 4 bases from V and 11 from J; bases not matched to a gene: 9. CDR3 region: CASSSRQGVNKYF. The DNA for the CDR3 is TGTGCCAGCAGCTCCAGACAGGGGGTAAATAAGTACTTC.

This clone was counted a few times. This sequence joins TRBV30 and TRBJ1-2; the D gene is possibly TRBD1 (6 bases). The CDR3 length is 14 residues. Germline-derived CDR1 and CDR2 are GTSNPN and SVGIG (reference sequence). Trimming pared 2 bases from V and 3 bases from J, leaving 13 bases between. CDR3 loop: CAWSNRAWDYGYTF. CDR3 bases: TGTGCCTGGAGTAACAGGGCCTGGGACTATGGCTACACCTTC.

The rearrangement uses TRBV7-2 and TRBJ2-7, with 8 bases identical to TRBD1. V trimming: 5 bases; J trimming: 3 bases; junction bases outside the gene matches: 9. The CDR3 has 15 residues. The germline gives CDR1 SGHTA, CDR2 FQGNSA. The CDR3, as DNA: TGTGCCAGCAGCATAGACAGGGGATCGGGCTACGAGCAGTACTTC. Encoded protein: CASSIDRGSGYEQYF.

The V call is TRBV30, the J call TRBJ1-1; D is possibly TRBD1 (5 bases). Germline V gene sequence: CDR1 GTSNPN, CDR2 SVGIG (reference sequence). Trimming pared 4 bases from V and 3 bases from J, leaving 15 bases between. This CDR3 is built from 14 residues. The CDR3 protein is CAWTPLGGDTEAFF. As DNA, the CDR3 is TGTGCCTGGACCCCCTTGGGGGGGGACACTGAAGCTTTCTTT.

The chain links TRBV5-4 to TRBJ2-3; D call uncertain. The CDR3 has 16 amino acids. Germline V lookup: CDR1 SGHNT, CDR2 YYREEE (reference sequence). V was shortened by 4 bases and J by 0 bases, with 15 bases between the two germline ends. CDR3 protein: CASSAVGILSTDTQYF. The CDR3, as DNA: TGTGCCAGCAGCGCGGTAGGCATTTTAAGCACAGATACGCAGTATTTT.

The chain links TRBV19 to TRBJ1-2, with D possibly TRBD1 on 6 matching bases. The germline gives CDR1 LNHDA, CDR2 SQIVND (reference sequence). CDR3 size: 15 residues. V dropped 4 bases and J dropped 6 bases, with 18 bases sitting between them. The CDR3 here is CASSNEVTGQHGYTF. DNA for the CDR3: TGTGCCAGTAGTAACGAAGTTACAGGACAGCATGGCTACACCTTC.

This clone was found once. This chain joins TRBV5-1 and TRBJ1-5; D not resolved. Germline loops: CDR1 SGHRS, CDR2 YFSETQ. V was pared by 0 bases and J by 7 bases, with 14 bases between. The CDR3 loop spans 15 amino acids. The CDR3 bases are TGCGCCAGCAGCTTGGGGTGGGGAGTAGAGCAGCCCCAGCATTTT. Translating gives CASSLGWGVEQPQHF.

This clone showed up just once. The rearrangement links TRBV5-1 to TRBJ2-2, with 7 bases aligning to TRBD2. Germline V lookup: CDR1 SGHRS, CDR2 YFSETQ. The CDR3 length is 16 residues. J lost 6 bases, V lost 3 bases, and 11 bases had no gene match. The CDR3 protein is CASSWASGDLSGELFF. The CDR3 nucleotides read TGCGCCAGCAGCTGGGCGAGCGGGGATCTATCCGGGGAGCTGTTTTTT.

The chain is built from TRBV19 and TRBJ1-2, with D possibly TRBD1 on 5 matching bases. The length of the CDR3 is 15 residues. Germline V gene lookup returns CDR1 LNHDA and CDR2 SQIVND (reference sequence). V lost 11 bases to trimming and J lost 3 bases, with 22 bases between them. Here the CDR3 reads CAARGGLGKDYGYTF. CDR3 sequence (DNA): TGTGCCGCGCGCGGGGGTCTAGGGAAGGACTATGGCTACACCTTC.

The chain recombines TRBV5-6 with TRBJ1-1; D is undetermined. Between the trimmed V and J ends, which lost 0 bases and 1 base, there was a span of 10 bases. Germline-derived CDR1 and CDR2 are SGHDT and YYEEEE. The CDR3 sequence is 15 residues long. CDR3 bases: TGTGCCAGCAGCTTGGGGCCGGGAGAGAACACTGAAGCTTTCTTT. Its protein is CASSLGPGENTEAFF.

The chain links TRBV27 to TRBJ2-3; tentative D call: TRBD2 (6 bases). The CDR3 is 14 residues long. V was clipped by 6 bases and J by 3 bases, with 13 bases between them. Germline V gene sequence: CDR1 MNHEY, CDR2 SMNVEV (reference sequence). The CDR3 DNA sequence: TGTGCCAGCAGGGAGAGGGGAGGTACAGATACGCAGTATTTT. The encoded protein is CASRERGGTDTQYF.

V gene TRBV9 combines with J gene TRBJ2-1, with D unclear. The CDR3 runs to 14 residues. From germline, CDR1 is SGDLS and CDR2 YYNGEE. Trimming cost V 0 bases and J 7 bases, with 11 bases left between them. CDR3 sequence: CASSVGPPNNEQFF. The DNA of the CDR3 is TGTGCCAGCAGCGTAGGCCCCCCTAATAATGAGCAGTTCTTC.

The chain is built from TRBV7-8 and TRBJ2-5, with 10 positions matching TRBD2. This CDR3 is built from 17 residues. Germline V gives CDR1 SGHVS, CDR2 FQNEAQ. V was pared by 4 bases and J by 5 bases, with 13 bases of the junction left unmatched. The CDR3 DNA reads as TGTGCCAGCAGCTCAAGCCCCGGGACTAGCGAAGGCGAGACCCAGTACTTC. Residues: CASSSSPGTSEGETQYF.

The chain couples TRBV5-8 to TRBJ1-4, with 10 bases fitting TRBD1. Trimming at V came to 4 bases and at J to 4 bases, leaving 4 bases not matched to a gene. From germline, CDR1 is SGHTS and CDR2 YDEGEE. This CDR3 spans 15 amino acids. CDR3 DNA: TGTGCCAGCAGCCCCGGGACAGGGGTTAATGAAAAACTGTTTTTT. As protein: CASSPGTGVNEKLFF.

The chain couples TRBV10-3 to TRBJ2-2; TRBD2 matches at 13 bases. CDR3 length: 20 residues. Looked up from germline, CDR1 is ENHRY and CDR2 is SYGVKD. Losses at the gene ends were 2 bases for V and 3 bases for J; bases not matched to a gene: 12. CDR3 residues: CAISEPLRLAGGADTGELFF. The CDR3 DNA is TGTGCCATCAGTGAGCCGCTAAGACTAGCGGGGGGCGCGGACACCGGGGAGCTGTTTTTT.

The V gene is TRBV23-1, the J gene TRBJ1-5; D gene uncertain. TRBV23-1 is an ORF for which the function is uncertain. Trimming pared 8 bases from V and 7 bases from J, leaving 18 bases between. There are 14 residues in the CDR3. The CDR3 loop reads CASAGGLRRQPQHF. The CDR3 nucleotides are TGCGCCAGCGCGGGAGGGCTGAGGAGACAGCCCCAGCATTTT.

The rearrangement links TRBV7-9 to TRBJ1-2; possibly TRBD1 for D (6 bases). V dropped 7 bases and J dropped 2 bases, with 11 bases sitting between them. This CDR3 comprises 13 residues. Germline loops: CDR1 SEHNR, CDR2 FQNEAQ (reference sequence). CDR3 amino acids: CASTPQGNYGYTF. The CDR3 nucleotides read TGTGCCAGCACCCCTCAGGGGAACTATGGCTACACCTTC.

The CDR3 protein is CASSASTSSSYEQYF. The CDR3 region has the DNA TGTGCCAGCAGTGCCTCAACTAGCTCATCCTACGAGCAGTACTTC. The V and J genes are TRBV27 and TRBJ2-7, with D possibly matching TRBD2 (6 bases). The CDR3 extends over 15 amino acids. V was trimmed by 5 bases and J by 1 base, leaving 15 bases between them. Germline V gene sequence: CDR1 MNHEY, CDR2 SMNVEV (reference sequence).